This TCR beta chain comes out of a study of regulatory T cells in long-lasting Graves disease. Study-level findings and limits: Blood alone, not thyroid tissue, was studied.

Time point described: newly diagnosed GD, antithyroid drugs for less than 3 months. PBMC RNA served as the TCR library source. The peripheral blood volume drawn was around 10 milliliters, and it was collected into EDTA tubes. This clonotype was observed at least ten times. What it binds is unknown. Construction of the TCR beta libraries employed iRepertoire HTBI primers in conjunction with Arm-PCR of CDR3 regions. TCRdb processed the multiplex PCR reads anew with MiXCR; each CDR3 protein has one entry. The repertoire has approximately 540,000 distinct CDR3 sequences, around 12% of them found once; the top ten carry around 10%. Trimming stripped 7 bases from V and 3 bases from J, with 13 bases between. The length of the CDR3 is 14 residues. Germline lookup yields CDR1 SNHLY and CDR2 FYNNEI. The same sample was also used in a study of T cells in Graves' hyperthyroidism and ophthalmopathy. That paper adds: Initially, a first-round RT-PCR of the TCR CDR3 employed the HTBI primer set. Classification by a 13 V-J model distinguished ophthalmopathy from stable hyperthyroidism.

The chain uses TRBV2 and TRBJ2-4, with a weak D call TRBD1 (6 bases). Sequenced here: peripheral blood mononuclear cells (PBMCs), sampled at new diagnosis, from a patient treated with antithyroid drugs. This receptor was obtained from a woman aged 30 to 39 with Graves disease. The CDR3 region has the DNA TGTGCCAGCACCCTGGACAGCGTCAAAAACATTCAGTACTTC. Translating gives CASTLDSVKNIQYF.